The clone carrying this T cell receptor beta chain has only one observation. Its specificity is not known. The data were obtained in a study of Ad26.COV2.S vaccination and SARS-CoV-2 variants. Study as a whole: Dosing was one shot or two shots 56 days apart. Overall study results and limits: Those who received the vaccine showed greater spike-specific TCR breadth than those given placebo. Those who received vaccine or placebo ended up with similar non-spike TCR breadth.

The protocol was immunoSEQ multiplex PCR, while the TCRdb copy is restricted to in-frame clones and leaves out a portion. The profile shows roughly 700,000 clones, roughly 90% of them singletons. Treatment in this sample: roughly 18 received Ad26.COV2.S at low or high dose, single or two shots; 5 received placebo; per-sample allocation not given. Sampling was performed 63 days after the first vaccine or placebo injection. CDR3 length equals 17 residues. Germline-derived CDR1 and CDR2 are LGHDT and YNNKEL (reference sequence). V was clipped by 4 bases and J by 0 bases, with 19 bases between them. The TCR was taken from a person between 18 and 65 years old who received the Ad26.COV2.S COVID-19 vaccine or a placebo. The specimen comprised peripheral blood, sampled in a trial of Ad26.COV2.S vaccine versus placebo. The chain is built from TRBV3-1 (or the pseudogene TRBV3-2) and TRBJ2-7; TRBD1 is a possible D gene (6 bases). The CDR3 DNA sequence: TGTGCCAGCAGCCCCCCGCCCCTAACAGGGATCTCCTACGAGCAGTACTTC. Translating it yields CASSPPPLTGISYEQYF.